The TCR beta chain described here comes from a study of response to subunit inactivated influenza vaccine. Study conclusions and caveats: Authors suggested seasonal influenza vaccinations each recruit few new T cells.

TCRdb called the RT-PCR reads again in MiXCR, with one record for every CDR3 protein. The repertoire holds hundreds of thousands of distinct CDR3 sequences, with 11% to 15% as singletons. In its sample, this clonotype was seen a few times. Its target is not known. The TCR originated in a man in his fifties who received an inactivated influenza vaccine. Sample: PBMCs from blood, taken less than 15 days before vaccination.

This CDR3 reads CATSDLVGREGQETQYF. Here the CDR3 DNA reads TGTGCCACCAGTGATTTGGTCGGCCGGGAAGGCCAAGAGACCCAGTACTTC. This rearrangement joins TRBV24-1 to TRBJ2-5, with D possibly TRBD2 on 5 matching bases. The V end was cut by 0 bases, the J end by 1 base, with 14 bases between. The CDR3 extends over 17 amino acids. Germline V gene lookup returns CDR1 KGHDR and CDR2 SFDVKD.